This T cell receptor beta chain comes out of a study of blood T cells in healthy people across ages. Study observations and caveats: No conclusive comparison of naive versus antigen-experienced cells was possible with unsorted PBMCs.

On this clonotype itself: Its antigen is unknown.

Germline V gene data show CDR1 as LGHNA and CDR2 as YSLEER. Losses at the gene ends were 0 bases for V and 7 bases for J; bases not matched to a gene: 7. The CDR3 is 15 amino acids. Primers used in a second PCR of about 6 to 11 cycles were a sample-barcoded 5' primer and a J-beta primer mix. TCRdb reprocessed the 5' RACE reads via MiXCR and lists one record per CDR3 protein. This table holds approximately 1.5 million distinct CDR3 sequences, 42% found once. The chain has TRBV4-3 and TRBJ1-2; 8 bases agree with TRBD1. Input material: blood. The receptor's source is a woman aged 18 to 35 in good health. The CDR3 loop reads CASSQEDRALFGYTF. In DNA, the CDR3 is TGCGCCAGCAGCCAAGAGGACAGGGCTCTATTTGGCTACACCTTC.